This TCR beta chain emerged from a study of blood T cell repertoires in COVID-19. Study at large: COVID-19 samples, acute and convalescent, were from the United States, Italy and Spain. PBMCs, B-cell-depleted T cells, or T cells were the source of the cDNA or gDNA that made up the material.

This CDR3 region has 13 residues. Germline assignment: CDR1 ENHRY and CDR2 SYGVKD. The V end was cut by 6 bases, the J end by 3 bases, with 12 bases between. Original processing methods: Estimation of nucleated cell counts relied on the amplification of reference gene primers. Here immunoSEQ multiplex PCR was the method, and the copy in TCRdb shows in-frame clones only, minus some. The V and J calls and clone size were taken over from that table, and D and trimming were inferred from the DNA. The data show approximately 120,000 clones, about 76% seen once. The rearrangement links TRBV10-3 to TRBJ2-7; a weak D match, TRBD2 (5 bases). The sequenced material came from peripheral blood. The receptor comes from a man older than 75 with acute or convalescent COVID-19. CDR3 protein: CAIRDSTNYEQYF. DNA of the CDR3: TGTGCCATCAGGGACTCAACAAACTACGAGCAGTACTTC.